This T cell receptor (beta chain) was sequenced during a study of blood T cell repertoires in COVID-19. Study-wide background: T cells, B-cell-depleted T cells, or PBMCs supplied cDNA or gDNA.

TCRdb's copy holds only in-frame clones and misses some; the assay was immunoSEQ multiplex PCR. The sample consists of 160,000 or so clones, 85% to 90% of them appearing once. The CDR3 is 15 amino acids. CDR1 SGHAT and CDR2 FQNNGV come from the germline V gene. V was pared by 3 bases and J by 2 bases, with 11 bases between. The V and J genes are TRBV11-2 and TRBJ1-3; D is possibly TRBD1 (6 bases). The sample taken for sequencing was PBMCs or T cells enriched from blood (not recorded which). This TCR was recovered from a woman aged 45-65 years who had recovered from COVID-19. The CDR3 DNA reads as TGTGCCAGCAGCTTCGGGGGGCTCGCTGGAAACACCATATATTTT. Its translation: CASSFGGLAGNTIYF.